These T cell receptor beta chains were read from a single sample in a study of blood T cell repertoires in COVID-19. Profiled with immunoSEQ multiplex PCR; TCRdb holds only in-frame clones, not every one. Counted here are some 220,000 clones, around 82% occurring once; the ten biggest clones make up 3% to 3.5%. Material: peripheral blood. The receptors derive from a woman in her 30s who had recovered from COVID-19. The conserved cysteine and the conserved F or W are not part of the CDR3 here. D genes are given only for firm matches.

CDR3 length	V gene	D gene	J gene	CDR3 protein
14	TRBV3-1/TRBV3-2	-	TRBJ1-2	ASRQARGRSNYGYT
17	TRBV4-2	TRBD1	TRBJ1-3	ASSHLGTGGNEAGNTIY
13	TRBV5-1	TRBD1	TRBJ2-2	ASSPTTGDTGELF
11	TRBV10-3	-	TRBJ2-5	AISEGNQETQY
14	TRBV5-5	TRBD2	TRBJ2-7	ASSFGGAARNDEQY
13	TRBV28	-	TRBJ2-2	ASSLIGQPTGELF
12	TRBV28	-	TRBJ2-7	ASSFSGHSYEQY
13	TRBV6-5	-	TRBJ2-7	ASSYSVRGAYEQY
16	TRBV6-1	TRBD1	TRBJ2-3	ASSEIGTGVPSTDTQY
11	TRBV2	-	TRBJ1-6	ASLTGRNSPLH
11	TRBV13	-	TRBJ2-5	ASSLGRGETQY
16	TRBV2	-	TRBJ2-7	ASKCRLLLQTRVYEQY
10	TRBV6-5	-	TRBJ2-2	ASSRSPGELF
10	TRBV28	-	TRBJ2-7	ATSLLSDEQY
12	TRBV5-4	-	TRBJ1-2	ASSLASDLGGYT
13	TRBV2	TRBD2	TRBJ2-1	ASSMTSGGLREQF
10	TRBV18	-	TRBJ1-4	ASSLYNEKLF
14	TRBV9	TRBD1	TRBJ1-4	ASSENVGTGVEKLF
12	TRBV7-9	TRBD1	TRBJ1-1	ASSRDRVWTEAF
13	TRBV10-3	TRBD1	TRBJ2-2	AISVGTANTGELF
16	TRBV2	TRBD2	TRBJ2-3	ASPYSKSGRVPADTQY
17	TRBV7-9	-	TRBJ1-5	ASSLTAGALAYSNQPQH
12	TRBV28	TRBD1	TRBJ2-7	ASKPGQGAYEQY
11	TRBV10-2	-	TRBJ1-2	ASRREGSDGYT
13	TRBV6-5	-	TRBJ2-1	ASRPQAGFLNEQF
12	TRBV11-2	TRBD1	TRBJ1-2	ASSFNRGPPGYT
12	TRBV11-2	-	TRBJ1-2	ASSHPRAGPGYT
11	TRBV6-7	-	TRBJ1-1	ASSCTVNTEAF
13	TRBV25-1	-	TRBJ2-7	ASSDRGPSSYEQY
13	TRBV10-3	TRBD2	TRBJ2-1	AISPGTSGNNEQF
15	TRBV5-1	-	TRBJ1-6	ASSRIRGYSYNSPLH
11	TRBV10-3	TRBD1	TRBJ1-2	AIQGTTGDGYT
12	TRBV27	-	TRBJ2-7	ASKRRGPSYEQY
12	TRBV2	-	TRBJ1-2	ASSTQGGVSGYT
13	TRBV5-6	TRBD1	TRBJ1-5	ASSFGRGPNQPQH
16	TRBV3-1/TRBV3-2	-	TRBJ1-3	ASSQDRYGGYSGNTIY
11	TRBV6-4	TRBD2	TRBJ2-7	ASSATSGSEQY
14	TRBV7-3	-	TRBJ2-5	ASRPGQGEAQETQY
12	TRBV10-3	-	TRBJ2-7	AIRGRWDSYEQY
15	TRBV5-1	-	TRBJ1-1	ASSLGRRDSLGPEAF
11	TRBV6-6	TRBD1	TRBJ1-4	ASSYGTGEKLF
12	TRBV5-6	-	TRBJ1-5	ASSLGRSNQPQH
13	TRBV4-1	-	TRBJ2-3	ASSHPGLGSDTQY
13	TRBV5-1	-	TRBJ2-5	ASSLAGQGRQTQY
11	TRBV10-2	-	TRBJ2-7	ASSGLTTYEQY
12	TRBV7-9	-	TRBJ2-1	ASSFEKRVDEQF
15	TRBV28	TRBD1	TRBJ1-1	ASSFLVRGKLSTEAF
13	TRBV27	TRBD1	TRBJ1-5	ASSIYRGDNQPQH
13	TRBV28	-	TRBJ2-5	ASSPTLQTGETQY
16	TRBV7-8	TRBD2	TRBJ2-1	ASSSQLAGGISYNEQF
13	TRBV14	-	TRBJ1-2	ASSPQGYHNYGYT
11	TRBV6-5	-	TRBJ1-5	ASSPAARQPQH
12	TRBV29-1	TRBD2	TRBJ2-7	SVDGLAGAYEQY